The clone carrying this T cell receptor (beta chain) was observed many times. The antigen remains undetermined. Each donor was a healthy Caucasian individual from Russia, aged roughly 6 to 100. Peripheral blood, approximately 10 milliliters per donor, was collected. From germline, CDR1 is SQVTM and CDR2 ANQGSEA. V lost 3 bases, J lost 1 base, and 9 bases lay in between. This CDR3 has 13 residues. The data were obtained in a study of blood T cells in healthy people across ages. Study-level points and caveats: Expanded clonotype shifts may have been confounded, as the donors had an unknown CMV status.

Through a sample-barcoded 5' primer and a J-beta primer mix, a second PCR was run for roughly 6 to 12 cycles. Each cDNA was tagged by a template-switch adaptor containing 12 random nucleotides. One entry per CDR3 protein, called by TCRdb with MiXCR from the 5' RACE reads. This table has fewer than 800,000 distinct CDR3 sequences, approximately 49% appearing once. The chain joins TRBV29-1 to TRBJ2-5; D not resolved. Sequencing was done on a sample of blood. The TCR sequence derives from a woman aged 55 to 70 in good health. CDR3 nucleotide sequence: TGCAGCGTTGACTTCGGACCCCAAGAGACCCAGTACTTC. It is translated as CSVDFGPQETQYF.